Listed here are 10 T cell receptor delta chains from one sample, sequenced in a study of human gamma delta and Vdelta1 T cells. TCRdb re-called the PCR reads with CATT. The sample lists about 6,100 delta-chain clones, roughly a tenth occurring once. The material sequenced was naive CD27+ Vdelta1 gamma-delta T cells from blood. Every receptor here comes from a human donor in good health.

By share of the sample, this clone is medium-sized. Different DNA sequences within this sample yield the same CDR3. The chain uses TRDV1 and TRDJ1; D is possibly TRDD2 or TRDD3 (8 bases each). CDR1 and CDR2 from the germline V gene are TSWWSYY and QGS. Trimming left V 4 bases short and J 0 bases short, with 30 bases between. The CDR3 is 21 amino acids. DNA of the CDR3: TGTGCTCTTGGGGCTCTTCCTACGGCACGTACTGGGGGGTTTAACACCGATAAACTCATCTTT. Translating gives CALGALPTARTGGFNTDKLIF.

In the case of this clone: This could be a read error, since a much larger clone is one nucleotide away. The chain recombines TRDV1 with TRDJ1, with 9 bases lining up with TRDD2. This CDR3 contains 21 residues. V shed 5 bases, J shed 7 bases, and the junction held 29 bases outside the gene matches. Germline-derived CDR1 and CDR2 are TSWWSYY and QGS. The CDR3 nucleotides read TGTGCTCTTGGGAAAGGACACCGCCTTCCTACGCCCGGGACCCCGTGGCGTAAACTCATCTTT. It is translated as CALGKGHRLPTPGTPWRKLIF.

A note on this clone: Since a much larger clone is just one base distant, this may be a read error. The chain uses TRDV1 and TRDJ1, with 12 bases identical to TRDD3. The CDR3 extends over 22 amino acids. The V segment lost 4 bases and the J segment 2 bases; nucleotides outside the gene matches: 23. The germline CDR1 and CDR2 sequences are TSWWSYY and QGS. CDR3 DNA: TGTGCTCTTGGGGGACCGATTCCTACCGCCAGGTACTGGGGGATACTAACCGATAAACTCATCTTT. Its translation: CALGGPIPTARYWGILTDKLIF.

This clone is a singleton in its sample. A much bigger clone sits one base away, suggesting this may be a read error. The same CDR3 arises from other DNA sequences in this sample as well. V gene TRDV1 combines with J gene TRDJ1; D might be TRDD2 (7 bases). Trimming removed 0 bases at V and 0 bases at J, with 32 bases between. The CDR3 is 23 amino acids. Germline assignment: CDR1 TSWWSYY and CDR2 QGS. The CDR3 is CALGELAFSRTRYALPYTDKLIF. The CDR3 coding sequence is TGTGCTCTTGGGGAACTAGCATTTTCGCGGACCCGATACGCCCTTCCTTACACCGATAAACTCATCTTT.

The chain uses TRDV1 and TRDJ1, with TRDD3 matching 12 bases. Germline CDR1 reads TSWWSYY; CDR2 reads QGS. CDR3 length: 22 amino acids. J was trimmed by 0 bases and V by 1 base; bases with no gene match: 18. The CDR3 sequence: CALGERSPGGYARGIYTDKLIF. For the CDR3, the DNA is TGTGCTCTTGGGGAACGCAGTCCTGGGGGATACGCCAGGGGGATTTACACCGATAAACTCATCTTT.

This clone has only a few counts. A far larger clone is off by one base, so a read error is likely. The J gene is TRDJ1, the V gene TRDV1; perhaps TRDD2 as D (5 bases). The germline CDR1 and CDR2 sequences are TSWWSYY and QGS. The CDR3 totals 21 residues. The V end lost 5 bases, the J end lost 0 bases, and 31 bases lay between the germline ends. For the CDR3, the DNA is TGTGCTCTTGGGACCTCTCCTAGACGAGGGCTACGCTTGCCGTACACCGATAAACTCATCTTT. It specifies CALGTSPRRGLRLPYTDKLIF.

This clone was detected only a few times. A far larger clone lies a single base away; this is likely a read error. The chain couples TRDV1 to TRDJ1; D could derive from TRDD2 or TRDD3 (6 bases each). This CDR3 comprises 22 residues. Germline CDR1 is TSWWSYY and CDR2 is QGS. As DNA, the CDR3 is TGTGCTCTTGGGGAAAGGGGTCTCCTACGTCGAGTGGGGGCCCCGTACACCGATAAACTCACCTTT. It translates to CALGERGLLRRVGAPYTDKLTF.

This clone rates as medium-sized. The chain uses TRDV1 and TRDJ1; 9 nucleotides align to TRDD3. The germline V gene has CDR1 TSWWSYY and CDR2 QGS. This CDR3 comprises 21 residues. The V gene end was trimmed by 1 base and the J gene end by 0 bases; junction bases not matched to a gene: 18. CDR3 bases: TGTGCTCTTGGGGAACACGTGCCTTCCGCCAGAACTGGGGGAGACACCGATAAACTCATCTTT. Translation: CALGEHVPSARTGGDTDKLIF.

As for this clone: Only one base separates this from a far larger clonotype, so it likely reflects a read error. The identical CDR3 is also encoded by other nucleotide sequences in the sample. V gene TRDV1 combines with J gene TRDJ1; D call uncertain. The germline V gene has CDR1 TSWWSYY and CDR2 QGS. The CDR3 has 12 amino acids. CDR3: CALARGNDKLIF. In nucleotides, the CDR3 is TGTGCTCTTGCTCGGGGCAACGATAAGCTCATCTTT.

This clone has just a few counts. TCRdb shows a much larger clone's protein in place of this DNA's translation, and the two differ at residue 4, likely through a read error; the protein shown is translated from the DNA. Additional DNA sequences in this sample encode the identical CDR3. V and J are TRDV2 and TRDJ1; TRDD3 matches 10 bases. CDR1 GEAIGNYY and CDR2 EKD come from the germline V gene. The CDR3 consists of 14 residues. V shed 5 bases, J shed 9 bases, and the junction held 11 bases outside the gene matches. The CDR3 DNA is TGTGCCTGTGTCAGTACTGGGGGATCGATCCAACTCATCTTT. It specifies CACVSTGGSIQLIF.